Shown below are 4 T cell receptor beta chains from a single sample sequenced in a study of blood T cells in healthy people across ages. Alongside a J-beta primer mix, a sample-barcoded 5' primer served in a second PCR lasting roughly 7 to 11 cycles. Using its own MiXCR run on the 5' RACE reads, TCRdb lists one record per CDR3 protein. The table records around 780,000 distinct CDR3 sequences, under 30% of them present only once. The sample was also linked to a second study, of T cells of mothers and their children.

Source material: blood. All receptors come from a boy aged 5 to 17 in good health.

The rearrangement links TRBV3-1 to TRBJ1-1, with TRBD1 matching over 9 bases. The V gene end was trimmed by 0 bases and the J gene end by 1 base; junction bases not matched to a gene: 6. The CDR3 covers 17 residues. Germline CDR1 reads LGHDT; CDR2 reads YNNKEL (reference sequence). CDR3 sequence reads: CASSQDQGTGTNTEAFF. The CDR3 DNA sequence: TGTGCCAGCAGCCAAGATCAGGGGACAGGGACGAACACTGAAGCTTTCTTT.

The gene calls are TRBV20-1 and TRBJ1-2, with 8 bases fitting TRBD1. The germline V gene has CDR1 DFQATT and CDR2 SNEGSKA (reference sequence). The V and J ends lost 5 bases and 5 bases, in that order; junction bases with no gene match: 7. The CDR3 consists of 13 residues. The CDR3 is CSAPPGGGYGYTF. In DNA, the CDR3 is TGCAGTGCTCCTCCAGGGGGCGGGTATGGCTACACCTTC.

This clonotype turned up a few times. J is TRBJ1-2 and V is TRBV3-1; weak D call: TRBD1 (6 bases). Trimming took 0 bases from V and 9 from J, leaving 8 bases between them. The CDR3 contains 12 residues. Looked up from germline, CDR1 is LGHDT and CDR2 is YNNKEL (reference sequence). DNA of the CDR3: TGTGCCAGCAGCCAAGAGGACAGCCGCTACACCTTC. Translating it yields CASSQEDSRYTF. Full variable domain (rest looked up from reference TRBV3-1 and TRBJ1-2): DTAVSQTPKYLVTQMGNDKSIKCEQNLGHDTMYWYKQDSKKFLKIMFSYNNKELIINETVPNRFSPKSPDKAHLNLHINSLELGDSAVYFCASSQEDSRYTFGSGTRLTVV.

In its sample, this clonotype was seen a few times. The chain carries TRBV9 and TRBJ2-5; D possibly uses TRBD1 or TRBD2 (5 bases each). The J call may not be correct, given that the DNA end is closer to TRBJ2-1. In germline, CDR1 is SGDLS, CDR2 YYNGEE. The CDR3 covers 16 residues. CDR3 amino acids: CASSISRQGAGNEQFF. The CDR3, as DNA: TGTGCCAGCAGCATCTCCCGGCAGGGAGCAGGAAATGAGCAGTTCTTC.